One and the same sample provided the 17 T cell receptor beta chains below, sequenced in a study of cytomegalovirus exposure and HLA in healthy donors. PCR primers comprised 60 Vbeta and 13 Jbeta primers. Sequencing was performed with immunoSEQ multiplex PCR; in TCRdb, only in-frame clones are kept and a portion is missing. The repertoire holds under 200,000 clones, with roughly 83% as singletons. Sequencing input: PBMCs. All receptors come from a boy between 10 and 17 years old in good health and CMV-seronegative.

CDR3 loop: CASSSQPGTNYGYTF. CDR3 bases: TGTGCCAGCAGTTCCCAGCCGGGGACTAACTATGGCTACACCTTC. V usage is TRBV6-5 and J usage is TRBJ1-2; the D is unclear. The V gene's germline CDR1 is MNHEY and CDR2 SVGAGI. This CDR3 comprises 15 residues. Trimming stripped 4 bases from V and 0 bases from J, with 12 bases between.

The rearrangement joins TRBV7-8 to TRBJ1-3; the match to TRBD1 covers 11 bases. V dropped 5 bases and J dropped 4; count of bases not matched to a gene: 7. The CDR3 runs 16 residues. Germline V CDR1 and CDR2: SGHVS, FQNEAQ. The CDR3 bases are TGTGCCAGCAGCCTCGGACAGGGGGCGCGGGGAAACACCATATATTTT. Protein product: CASSLGQGARGNTIYF.

CDR3 DNA: TGTGCCAGCAGTTTTGGGACAGGGACGGGGGAGCAGTACTTC. This codes for CASSFGTGTGEQYF. J is TRBJ2-7 and V is TRBV5-6; 9 nucleotides line up with TRBD1. CDR1 is SGHDT, CDR2 YYEEEE, per germline. The CDR3 consists of 14 residues. V trimming: 5 bases; J trimming: 7 bases; junction bases outside the gene matches: 10.

The chain recombines TRBV5-5 with TRBJ1-2; 8 nucleotides match TRBD1. The V segment lost 3 bases and the J segment 0 bases; nucleotides outside the gene matches: 7. Germline-derived CDR1 and CDR2 are SGHKS and YYEKEE (reference sequence). The CDR3 spans 16 residues. The CDR3 region is CASSSGTGSTNYGYTF. The CDR3 region has the DNA TGTGCCAGCAGCTCCGGGACAGGTAGTACTAACTATGGCTACACCTTC.

This chain connects TRBV15 to TRBJ2-7; 10 nucleotides align to TRBD2. Germline-derived CDR1 and CDR2 are LNHNV and YYDKDF (reference sequence). The J segment lost 0 bases and the V segment lost 8 bases, leaving 7 bases of the junction unmatched. The CDR3 loop spans 15 amino acids. The CDR3: CATHPSGSSSYEQYF. The CDR3 DNA reads TGTGCCACCCACCCTAGCGGGAGTAGCTCCTACGAGCAGTACTTC.

The V gene is TRBV15, the J gene TRBJ1-1, with a weak D call TRBD1 (6 bases). Trimming pared 3 bases from V and 1 base from J, leaving 9 bases between. Germline V lookup: CDR1 LNHNV, CDR2 YYDKDF (reference sequence). The CDR3 has 14 amino acids. The CDR3 bases are TGTGCCACCAGCAGGCAGGGGAGGAACACTGAAGCTTTCTTT. Protein product: CATSRQGRNTEAFF.

The chain has TRBV7-8 and TRBJ2-7, with D maybe TRBD2 (6 bases). The CDR3 has 17 amino acids. V lost 3 bases and J 6 bases, leaving 24 bases between the germline ends. Germline-derived CDR1 and CDR2 are SGHVS and FQNEAQ. In nucleotides, the CDR3 is TGTGCCAGCAGCTTTTTCACAAGCGGGTCCTCTTCTTCCGAGCAGTACTTC. Translation gives CASSFFTSGSSSSEQYF.

J is TRBJ2-7 and V is TRBV29-1, with D tentatively TRBD2 (5 bases). With 4 bases removed from V and 2 bases from J, the gap between germline ends came to 15 bases. This CDR3 has 14 residues. The V gene's germline CDR1 is SQVTM and CDR2 ANQGSEA. The CDR3 region has the DNA TGCAGCGTTGGTCTCCTAGCAGGTCCCTACGAGCAGTACTTC. It yields the protein CSVGLLAGPYEQYF.

The V and J genes are TRBV5-4 and TRBJ1-6; weak D call: TRBD1 (5 bases). Germline CDR1 SGHNT, CDR2 YYREEE (reference sequence). V gave up 1 base and J gave up 11 bases, with 13 bases separating them. The CDR3 runs 14 residues. The CDR3 bases are TGTGCCAGCAGCTTGCAGGGCCTCGTAGCACCCCTCCACTTT. Protein: CASSLQGLVAPLHF.

This chain uses TRBV6-5 with TRBJ1-2; D perhaps matches TRBD1 (6 bases). The CDR3 extends over 15 amino acids. V gave up 0 bases and J gave up 4 bases, with 12 bases separating them. Germline V lookup: CDR1 MNHEY, CDR2 SVGAGI. This CDR3 reads CASSYSKGQPYGYTF. The CDR3 DNA sequence: TGTGCCAGCAGTTACTCAAAAGGACAGCCCTATGGCTACACCTTC.

This chain links TRBV4-1 with TRBJ1-4; D is ambiguous. Germline CDR1 is MGHRA and CDR2 is YSYEKL. CDR3 size: 15 residues. V was shortened by 0 bases and J by 5 bases, with 10 bases between the two germline ends. The chain's CDR3 is CASSQDAGRNEKLFF. CDR3 DNA sequence: TGCGCCAGCAGCCAAGACGCTGGCAGGAATGAAAAACTGTTTTTT.

The chain joins TRBV7-2 to TRBJ2-7; 9 nucleotides match TRBD1. In germline, CDR1 is SGHTA, CDR2 FQGNSA. J lost 0 bases, V lost 1 base, and 4 bases had no gene match. This CDR3 comprises 16 residues. CDR3 DNA: TGTGCCAGCAGCTTAGGGGACAGGGCCTACTCCTACGAGCAGTACTTC. Translated: CASSLGDRAYSYEQYF. The entire variable domain, with the rest obtained from reference TRBV7-2 and TRBJ2-7, is as follows: GAGVSQSPSNKVTEKGKDVELRCDPISGHTALYWYRQSLGQGLEFLIYFQGNSAPDKSGLPSDRFSAERTGGSVSTLTIQRTQQEDSAVYLCASSLGDRAYSYEQYFGPGTRLTVT.

For the CDR3, the DNA is TGCAGCGTTGAATCTGGGACAGGGATCCACGAGCAGTACTTC. It translates to CSVESGTGIHEQYF. V usage is TRBV29-1 and J usage is TRBJ2-5; 9 bases map to TRBD1. The DNA end lines up better with TRBJ2-7; the J call may be wrong. The CDR3 runs 14 residues. From germline, CDR1 is SQVTM and CDR2 ANQGSEA.

The rearrangement uses TRBV27 and TRBJ1-2; a possible D gene is TRBD1 (5 bases). Germline V CDR1 and CDR2: MNHEY, SMNVEV (reference sequence). This CDR3 spans 14 amino acids. V gave up 1 base and J gave up 6 bases, with 12 bases separating them. As DNA, the CDR3 is TGTGCCAGCAGTTTATATCCCAGGGATCATGGCTACACCTTC. This translates into CASSLYPRDHGYTF.

Turning to this clone: An end of the junction does not agree with germline; a read error may underlie this. The V and J genes are TRBV19 and TRBJ1-2; 7 bases align to TRBD1. Germline V CDR1 and CDR2: LNHDA, SQIVND (reference sequence). CDR3 size: 13 residues. The chain's CDR3 is CASSVTGTRLSVF. CDR3 bases: TGTGCCAGTAGTGTGACAGGGACGAGGCTATCTGTCTTC.

This clone was detected only a few times. This specimen includes other DNA sequences encoding the same CDR3. The V call is TRBV27, the J call TRBJ2-5, with 11 bases fitting TRBD1. This CDR3 is built from 14 residues. Germline CDR1 MNHEY, CDR2 SMNVEV (reference sequence). Unmatched junction bases numbered 2, after V lost 4 bases and J lost 4 bases. The CDR3 here is CASSSGTGGETQYF. CDR3 sequence (DNA): TGTGCCAGCAGTTCCGGGACAGGGGGAGAGACCCAGTACTTC.

This chain connects TRBV6-5 to TRBJ2-3; D remains ambiguous. The germline V gene has CDR1 MNHEY and CDR2 SVGAGI. The CDR3 length is 11 residues. V was clipped by 6 bases and J by 3 bases, with 4 bases between them. CDR3 amino acids: CASSTTDTQYF. Here the CDR3 DNA reads TGTGCCAGCAGCACAACAGATACGCAGTATTTT.